What follows is one TCR beta chain and its context. Its target is unknown. Healthy people donating bone marrow made up the donors. The CDR3 contains 15 residues. J was trimmed by 4 bases and V by 4 bases; bases with no gene match: 5. Germline values: CDR1 SGDLS, CDR2 YYNGEE. The data were taken from a study of cytomegalovirus exposure and HLA in healthy donors. General study points: Three CMV-associated chains were confirmed in vitro to be specific for CMV antigens.

It was with 60 Vbeta and 13 Jbeta primers that the PCR ran. Profiling relied on immunoSEQ multiplex PCR, and the TCRdb table lists in-frame clones only, not all of them. The data contain roughly 250,000 clones, approximately 70% of them seen just once; the ten biggest clones take up about 2.2%. Sequenced sample: PBMCs. V gene TRBV9 combines with J gene TRBJ2-1, with TRBD2 matching over 10 bases. The clonotype originates from a female donor in good health and CMV-seronegative. CDR3 coding DNA: TGTGCCAGCAGCACTCGGACTAGCGGTTACAATGAGCAGTTCTTC. Amino acids: CASSTRTSGYNEQFF.